Shown below are 17 T cell receptor beta chains from a single sample sequenced in a study of cytomegalovirus exposure and HLA in healthy donors. Use of 60 Vbeta and 13 Jbeta primers characterized the PCR. Profiling relied on immunoSEQ multiplex PCR, and the TCRdb table lists in-frame clones only, not all of them. The data contain about 160,000 clones, just under 80% of them singletons. The specimen was PBMCs. The receptors stem from a woman in her forties or fifties in good health and CMV-seronegative.

The V gene is TRBV28, the J gene TRBJ2-7; D gene unclear. CDR1 MDHEN and CDR2 SYDVKM come from the germline V gene. The CDR3 is 12 residues long. Trimming stripped 4 bases from V and 0 bases from J, with 4 bases between. The CDR3 protein is CASSSSSYEQYF. The CDR3 bases are TGTGCCAGCAGTTCGAGCTCCTACGAGCAGTACTTC.

Only one count was recorded for this clone. The gene calls are TRBV29-1 and TRBJ2-7; TRBD1 matches at 10 bases. The V gene's germline CDR1 is SQVTM and CDR2 ANQGSEA. This CDR3 comprises 16 residues. After removal of 6 bases from V and 2 bases from J, the junction contained 13 bases not matched to a gene. DNA of the CDR3: TGCAGCGTGACCCCAATTGCCGGGACAGGGGCCTACGAGCAGTACTTC. As protein: CSVTPIAGTGAYEQYF.

The chain links TRBV5-1 to TRBJ2-7; D is perhaps TRBD1 (6 bases). The CDR3 has 12 residues. The germline V and J ends were trimmed by 4 bases and 6 bases, with 11 bases remaining between them. CDR1 and CDR2 (germline): SGHRS, YFSETQ. CDR3 protein: CASSIQGVEQYF. CDR3 bases: TGCGCCAGCAGCATACAGGGTGTCGAGCAGTACTTC.

The chain uses TRBV2 and TRBJ2-1; D might be TRBD2 (6 bases). Trimming shortened V by 7 bases and J by 5 bases, and 15 bases separated the two germline ends. In germline, CDR1 is SNHLY, CDR2 FYNNEI. CDR3 size: 14 residues. As DNA, the CDR3 is TGTGCCAGCACAATGCGGGGTGGGAACAATGAGCAGTTCTTC. It yields the protein CASTMRGGNNEQFF. Drawing the rest from reference TRBV2 and TRBJ2-1, the complete variable domain is EPEVTQTPSHQVTQMGQEVILRCVPISNHLYFYWYRQILGQKVEFLVSFYNNEISEKSEIFDDQFSVERPDGSNFTLKIRSTKLEDSAMYFCASTMRGGNNEQFFGPGTRLTVL.

This chain uses TRBV7-9 with TRBJ2-1, with 12 positions matching TRBD2. This CDR3 comprises 16 residues. V was pared by 4 bases and J by 5 bases, with 6 bases of the junction left unmatched. Germline CDR1 SEHNR, CDR2 FQNEAQ (reference sequence). CDR3: CASSSRPSGRDNEQFF. The CDR3 coding sequence is TGTGCCAGCAGCTCTAGGCCTAGCGGGAGGGACAATGAGCAGTTCTTC.

The chain is built from TRBV6-1 and TRBJ2-5; no clear D gene. Germline lookup yields CDR1 MNHNS and CDR2 SASEGT. Trimming pared 4 bases from V and 5 bases from J, leaving 5 bases between. CDR3 size: 11 residues. CDR3 nucleotides: TGTGCCAGCAGTGCACTGGAGACCCAGTACTTC. Protein: CASSALETQYF.

J is TRBJ2-1 and V is TRBV7-2, with D perhaps TRBD1 (5 bases). Germline lookup yields CDR1 SGHTA and CDR2 FQGNSA. The length of the CDR3 is 16 residues. Trimming took off 1 base at V and 5 bases at J, with 15 bases between the two ends. CDR3 coding DNA: TGTGCCAGCAGCTTAGTTGTGAAAGTAGGGGACAATGAGCAGTTCTTC. Protein sequence: CASSLVVKVGDNEQFF. The full variable domain, its missing parts supplied by reference TRBV7-2 and TRBJ2-1, is GAGVSQSPSNKVTEKGKDVELRCDPISGHTALYWYRQSLGQGLEFLIYFQGNSAPDKSGLPSDRFSAERTGGSVSTLTIQRTQQEDSAVYLCASSLVVKVGDNEQFFGPGTRLTVL.

The rearrangement links TRBV29-1 to TRBJ2-2; TRBD2 might be the D (5 bases). CDR3 size: 13 residues. CDR1 is SQVTM and CDR2 is ANQGSEA in the germline V gene. V was pared by 6 bases and J by 4 bases, with 12 bases between. The CDR3 spells CSVGRASTGELFF. The CDR3 coding sequence is TGCAGCGTGGGGAGAGCTTCCACCGGGGAGCTGTTTTTT.

The gene calls are TRBV6-1 and TRBJ2-7; 9 bases are a match to TRBD1. From germline, CDR1 is MNHNS and CDR2 SASEGT. J was trimmed by 2 bases and V by 3 bases; bases with no gene match: 5. The CDR3 runs 15 residues. CDR3 region: CASSDGTGLPYEQYF. The CDR3 nucleotides are TGTGCCAGCAGTGATGGGACAGGGTTACCCTACGAGCAGTACTTC.

V and J are TRBV5-1 and TRBJ2-5; 8 bases map to TRBD2. After removal of 4 bases from V and 2 bases from J, the junction contained 10 bases not matched to a gene. CDR3 length: 16 amino acids. Germline CDR1 reads SGHRS; CDR2 reads YFSETQ. The CDR3 sequence: CASSRALAENQETQYF. Here the CDR3 DNA reads TGCGCCAGCAGCCGAGCACTAGCGGAGAATCAAGAGACCCAGTACTTC. Full variable domain (missing parts from reference TRBV5-1 and TRBJ2-5): KAGVTQTPRYLIKTRGQQVTLSCSPISGHRSVSWYQQTPGQGLQFLFEYFSETQRNKGNFPGRFSGRQFSNSRSEMNVSTLELGDSALYLCASSRALAENQETQYFGPGTRLLVL.

The count of this clone is one. The chain couples TRBV28 to TRBJ1-5; tentatively, D is TRBD1 (5 bases). This CDR3 has 16 amino acids. Trimming pared 6 bases from V and 3 bases from J, leaving 18 bases between. CDR1 MDHEN and CDR2 SYDVKM come from the germline V gene. The CDR3 sequence: CASSQWAETVNQPQHF. The CDR3 DNA reads as TGTGCCAGCAGCCAATGGGCCGAGACAGTCAATCAGCCCCAGCATTTT.

The genes are TRBV25-1 and TRBJ1-1; possible D gene TRBD1, 6 bases. This CDR3 comprises 17 residues. Trimming left V 6 bases short and J 14 bases short, with 34 bases between. CDR1 and CDR2 from the germline V gene are MGHDK and SYGVNS. The CDR3 is CASSRGAGDNRSKVVFF. In DNA, the CDR3 is TGTGCCAGCAGCCGTGGGGCAGGGGACAATCGCTCCAAGGTTGTCTTCTTT.

This clone came up a few times. This chain joins TRBV19 and TRBJ2-2, with TRBD1 as a possible D gene (6 bases). Trimming took 7 bases from V and 4 from J, leaving 16 bases between them. The CDR3 is 15 amino acids. Germline loops: CDR1 LNHDA, CDR2 SQIVND (reference sequence). In DNA, the CDR3 is TGTGCCAGTACTTCTCCGGACAGAACCACCGGGGAGCTGTTTTTT. Amino acid sequence: CASTSPDRTTGELFF.

The rearrangement uses TRBV9 and TRBJ1-6; D unclear. Per the germline V gene, CDR1 is SGDLS and CDR2 is YYNGEE. The CDR3 runs to 14 residues. Trimming stripped 0 bases from V and 7 bases from J, with 8 bases between. CDR3 loop: CASSVEQFNSPLHF. In nucleotides, the CDR3 is TGTGCCAGCAGCGTAGAACAGTTCAATTCACCCCTCCACTTT.

The chain links TRBV5-1 to TRBJ1-2; perhaps TRBD1 as D (5 bases). The CDR3 runs 15 residues. Between the trimmed V and J ends, which lost 6 bases and 6 bases, there was a span of 21 bases. The germline CDR1 and CDR2 sequences are SGHRS and YFSETQ. CDR3 residues: CASNPLPGDRHGYTF. In nucleotides, the CDR3 is TGCGCCAGCAACCCTCTCCCGGGGGATAGGCATGGCTACACCTTC.

In this sample, this clone turned up once. The chain is built from TRBV6-4 and TRBJ2-3; 9 bases agree with TRBD1. The ends lost 4 bases at V and 1 base at J; junction bases unmatched: 0. The CDR3 consists of 14 residues. CDR1 is MRHNA and CDR2 is SNTAGT in the germline V gene. The CDR3 DNA reads as TGTGCCAGCAGTGGGACAGGGGGCACAGATACGCAGTATTTT. It yields the protein CASSGTGGTDTQYF.

V is TRBV30 and J is TRBJ2-7, with D possibly matching TRBD2 (6 bases). The CDR3 is 16 residues long. Trimming took 0 bases from V and 2 from J, leaving 17 bases between them. CDR1 is GTSNPN, CDR2 SVGIG, per germline (reference sequence). CDR3 bases: TGTGCCTGGAGTGTAAAGGGTGCAGCGGGCGCCTACGAGCAGTACTTC. This sequence encodes CAWSVKGAAGAYEQYF.